The clone carrying this T cell receptor beta chain has a handful of counts. Combining a sample-barcoded 5' primer with a J-beta primer mix, a second PCR ran for roughly 7 to 12 cycles. The template-switch adaptor was a 5' adaptor with 12 random nucleotides. It tagged each cDNA molecule. A single record per CDR3 protein comes from TCRdb applying MiXCR to the 5' RACE reads. The data hold 1.5 million to 2 million distinct CDR3 sequences, with about 39% observed a single time. These data come from a study of blood T cells in healthy people across ages. The CDR3 contains 13 residues. Germline V CDR1 and CDR2: MGHDK, SYGVNS. Trimming stripped 7 bases from V and 1 base from J, with 11 bases between.

The V and J genes are TRBV25-1 and TRBJ2-7; no clear D gene. Sequenced material: blood. The receptor was derived from a human donor in good health. CDR3 DNA: TGTGCCAGCACACAAACAGATTCCTACGAGCAGTACTTC. This translates into CASTQTDSYEQYF.